Listed below are T cell receptor beta chains from one sample, sequenced in a study of PD-L1 blockade in urothelial cancer. Sequencing was performed with immunoSEQ multiplex PCR; in TCRdb, only in-frame clones are kept and a portion is missing. The sample includes some 63,000 clones, roughly 76% of them seen just once. Sequenced material: PBMCs, taken around atezolizumab (anti-PD-L1) treatment. These receptors were collected from a man between 65 and 85 years old with urothelial cancer. The CDR3 runs from the conserved cysteine through the conserved F or W. Fields, in order: clone size, D gene, J gene, V gene, CDR3 protein, CDR3 DNA. The D gene is left open where the match is weak. The size entry is marked missing in some rows and otherwise reads once, few, many or a size class.

abundance: .; d_gene: TRBD1; j_gene: TRBJ1-4; v_gene: TRBV7-2; CDR3aa: CASSPTGGNEKLFF; CDR3nt: TGTGCCAGCAGCCCTACAGGGGGTAATGAAAAACTGTTTTTT
abundance: few; d_gene: TRBD1; j_gene: TRBJ1-1; v_gene: TRBV25-1; CDR3aa: CASSEFGTENTEAFF; CDR3nt: TGTGCCAGCAGTGAATTCGGGACAGAGAACACTGAAGCTTTCTTT
abundance: .; d_gene: .; j_gene: TRBJ1-1; v_gene: TRBV5-6; CDR3aa: CASSLVRGSEAFF; CDR3nt: TGTGCCAGCAGCTTGGTCAGAGGTTCTGAAGCTTTCTTT
abundance: .; d_gene: TRBD1; j_gene: TRBJ2-2; v_gene: TRBV18; CDR3aa: CASSPGQGTTGELFF; CDR3nt: TGTGCCAGCTCACCTGGACAGGGTACCACCGGGGAGCTGTTTTTT
abundance: few; d_gene: .; j_gene: TRBJ1-3; v_gene: TRBV7-6; CDR3aa: CASSPQPGSGSGNTIYF; CDR3nt: TGTGCCAGCAGCCCCCAGCCAGGATCGGGGTCTGGAAACACCATATATTTT
abundance: few; d_gene: TRBD1; j_gene: TRBJ1-6; v_gene: TRBV5-4; CDR3aa: CASSMDRGLSPLHF; CDR3nt: TGTGCCAGCAGCATGGACAGGGGGCTCTCACCCCTCCACTTT
abundance: .; d_gene: .; j_gene: TRBJ1-2; v_gene: TRBV6-5; CDR3aa: CASSPREGSNYGYTF; CDR3nt: TGTGCCAGCAGTCCCCGGGAGGGATCTAACTATGGCTACACCTTC
abundance: .; d_gene: .; j_gene: TRBJ1-1; v_gene: TRBV5-1; CDR3aa: CASSDTQRGTEAFF; CDR3nt: TGCGCCAGCAGCGATACTCAAAGGGGCACTGAAGCTTTCTTT
abundance: .; d_gene: TRBD1; j_gene: TRBJ1-4; v_gene: TRBV6-1; CDR3aa: CASSERDRGALTEKLFF; CDR3nt: TGTGCCAGCAGTGAAAGGGACAGGGGCGCGCTTACTGAAAAACTGTTTTTT
abundance: .; d_gene: .; j_gene: TRBJ1-4; v_gene: TRBV5-1; CDR3aa: CASSLASLGLEGEKLFF; CDR3nt: TGCGCCAGCAGCTTGGCCAGCCTGGGGCTGGAGGGTGAAAAACTGTTTTTT
abundance: .; d_gene: .; j_gene: TRBJ1-2; v_gene: TRBV19; CDR3aa: CASSIEVQEINYGYTF; CDR3nt: TGTGCCAGTAGTATAGAAGTACAGGAGATTAACTATGGCTACACCTTC
abundance: .; d_gene: .; j_gene: TRBJ1-5; v_gene: TRBV7-2; CDR3aa: CASSLSRLGNQPQHF; CDR3nt: TGTGCCAGCAGCCTCTCTAGACTGGGCAATCAGCCCCAGCATTTT
abundance: .; d_gene: TRBD1; j_gene: TRBJ2-7; v_gene: TRBV7-6; CDR3aa: CASSHTPFGTGDDLRVEQYF; CDR3nt: TGTGCCAGCAGCCATACCCCTTTCGGGACAGGGGACGACCTCCGAGTCGAGCAGTACTTC
abundance: .; d_gene: TRBD1; j_gene: TRBJ2-7; v_gene: TRBV11-1; CDR3aa: CASSLGQGAAYEQYF; CDR3nt: TGTGCCAGCAGCTTAGGACAGGGGGCTGCCTACGAGCAGTACTTC
abundance: .; d_gene: .; j_gene: TRBJ1-4; v_gene: TRBV28; CDR3aa: CASSLGAQNEKLFF; CDR3nt: TGTGCCAGCAGTTTAGGGGCCCAGAATGAAAAACTGTTTTTT
abundance: once; d_gene: TRBD1; j_gene: TRBJ2-7; v_gene: TRBV4-1; CDR3aa: CASSLGQGAREQYF; CDR3nt: TGCGCCAGCAGCTTGGGACAGGGGGCACGCGAGCAGTACTTC
abundance: .; d_gene: .; j_gene: TRBJ2-7; v_gene: TRBV7-3; CDR3aa: CASSSGRGVSYEQYF; CDR3nt: TGTGCCAGCAGCTCAGGCAGGGGGGTCTCCTACGAGCAGTACTTC
abundance: .; d_gene: .; j_gene: TRBJ2-7; v_gene: TRBV7-7; CDR3aa: CASSSGVGAYEQYF; CDR3nt: TGTGCCAGCAGCTCAGGTGTGGGAGCCTACGAGCAGTACTTC
abundance: .; d_gene: .; j_gene: TRBJ1-3; v_gene: TRBV19; CDR3aa: CATRTVRTFSGNTIYF; CDR3nt: TGTGCCACCCGGACAGTTAGGACTTTCTCTGGAAACACCATATATTTT
abundance: .; d_gene: .; j_gene: TRBJ1-1; v_gene: TRBV11-2; CDR3aa: CASSLDPGMNTEAFF; CDR3nt: TGTGCCAGCAGCTTAGACCCAGGGATGAACACTGAAGCTTTCTTT
abundance: once; d_gene: TRBD1; j_gene: TRBJ2-1; v_gene: TRBV7-3; CDR3aa: CASSPQGADNEQFF; CDR3nt: TGTGCCAGCAGCCCCCAGGGGGCAGACAATGAGCAGTTCTTC
abundance: .; d_gene: TRBD2; j_gene: TRBJ2-7; v_gene: TRBV7-2; CDR3aa: CASSLPLWTSGSWEQYF; CDR3nt: TGTGCCAGCAGCCTTCCTCTATGGACTAGCGGGAGCTGGGAGCAGTACTTC
abundance: .; d_gene: TRBD2; j_gene: TRBJ2-1; v_gene: TRBV12-5; CDR3aa: CASGLVLSRIAGGSYNEQFF; CDR3nt: TGTGCTAGTGGTTTGGTACTTAGTCGAATAGCGGGGGGCTCCTACAATGAGCAGTTCTTC
abundance: .; d_gene: .; j_gene: TRBJ2-1; v_gene: TRBV29-1; CDR3aa: CSVVLADNEQFF; CDR3nt: TGCAGCGTTGTGTTAGCGGACAATGAGCAGTTCTTC
abundance: .; d_gene: .; j_gene: TRBJ1-1; v_gene: TRBV5-1; CDR3aa: CASSSQGYNTEAFF; CDR3nt: TGCGCCAGCAGCTCCCAGGGGTACAACACTGAAGCTTTCTTT
abundance: .; d_gene: .; j_gene: TRBJ2-7; v_gene: TRBV6-1; CDR3aa: CASRAGTSLYEQYF; CDR3nt: TGTGCCAGCAGAGCCGGGACAAGCCTCTACGAGCAGTACTTC
abundance: .; d_gene: .; j_gene: TRBJ2-7; v_gene: TRBV30; CDR3aa: CAWTRGRELGYEQYF; CDR3nt: TGTGCCTGGACCCGGGGGCGGGAGTTGGGCTACGAGCAGTACTTC
abundance: .; d_gene: .; j_gene: TRBJ2-6; v_gene: TRBV11-3; CDR3aa: CASSLQAGSGANVLTF; CDR3nt: TGTGCCAGCAGCTTACAAGCAGGGTCAGGGGCCAACGTCCTGACTTTC
abundance: once; d_gene: TRBD1; j_gene: TRBJ2-5; v_gene: TRBV12-5; CDR3aa: CASAPGGETQYF; CDR3nt: TGTGCTAGTGCCCCAGGGGGAGAGACCCAGTACTTC
abundance: .; d_gene: TRBD1; j_gene: TRBJ1-2; v_gene: TRBV19; CDR3aa: CASSTTGGNIYGYTF; CDR3nt: TGTGCCAGTAGTACAACAGGGGGTAATATCTATGGCTACACCTTC
abundance: .; d_gene: .; j_gene: TRBJ1-5; v_gene: TRBV27; CDR3aa: CASSSRFNQPQHF; CDR3nt: TGTGCCAGCAGTTCGAGGTTCAATCAGCCCCAGCATTTT
abundance: .; d_gene: TRBD1; j_gene: TRBJ1-1; v_gene: TRBV2; CDR3aa: CASSVEGARTEAFF; CDR3nt: TGTGCCAGCAGTGTAGAGGGGGCGCGGACTGAAGCTTTCTTT
abundance: .; d_gene: TRBD1; j_gene: TRBJ2-7; v_gene: TRBV5-4; CDR3aa: CASSLDRGSYEQYF; CDR3nt: TGTGCCAGCAGCCTGGACAGGGGATCCTACGAGCAGTACTTC
abundance: .; d_gene: .; j_gene: TRBJ1-6; v_gene: TRBV7-9; CDR3aa: CASSQQGLSNSPLHF; CDR3nt: TGTGCCAGCAGCCAGCAGGGCCTTTCTAATTCACCCCTCCACTTT
abundance: .; d_gene: TRBD1; j_gene: TRBJ2-7; v_gene: TRBV5-4; CDR3aa: CASSWTGEVYEQYF; CDR3nt: TGTGCCAGCAGCTGGACAGGGGAAGTCTACGAGCAGTACTTC
abundance: few; d_gene: .; j_gene: TRBJ2-3; v_gene: TRBV27; CDR3aa: CASQSWRRQDRTDTQYF; CDR3nt: TGTGCCAGCCAATCCTGGCGGAGGCAGGACCGCACAGATACGCAGTATTTT
abundance: .; d_gene: .; j_gene: TRBJ1-5; v_gene: TRBV6-5; CDR3aa: CASSYGQYSNQPQHF; CDR3nt: TGTGCCAGCAGTTACGGACAGTATAGCAATCAGCCCCAGCATTTT
abundance: few; d_gene: .; j_gene: TRBJ1-5; v_gene: TRBV2; CDR3aa: CASSEGSNQPQHF; CDR3nt: TGTGCCAGCAGTGAGGGCAGCAATCAGCCCCAGCATTTT
abundance: .; d_gene: TRBD1; j_gene: TRBJ2-5; v_gene: TRBV7-3; CDR3aa: CASSPQGAEGETQYF; CDR3nt: TGTGCCAGCAGCCCACAGGGGGCGGAAGGAGAGACCCAGTACTTC
abundance: .; d_gene: .; j_gene: TRBJ2-5; v_gene: TRBV4-2; CDR3aa: CASSQGGGGGGAETQYF; CDR3nt: TGTGCCAGCAGCCAAGGAGGGGGAGGGGGGGGCGCAGAGACCCAGTACTTC
abundance: .; d_gene: TRBD1; j_gene: TRBJ2-7; v_gene: TRBV4-1; CDR3aa: CASSQLQDRGRREQYF; CDR3nt: TGCGCCAGCAGCCAGCTCCAGGACAGGGGAAGGAGAGAGCAGTACTTC
abundance: .; d_gene: .; j_gene: TRBJ1-2; v_gene: TRBV5-6; CDR3aa: CASSLGVNGYTF; CDR3nt: TGTGCCAGCAGCTTGGGCGTTAACGGCTACACCTTC
abundance: .; d_gene: TRBD1; j_gene: TRBJ2-4; v_gene: TRBV6-1; CDR3aa: CASSPRGGQKNIQYF; CDR3nt: TGTGCCAGCAGCCCTCGTGGGGGACAGAAAAACATTCAGTACTTC
abundance: .; d_gene: TRBD1; j_gene: TRBJ2-1; v_gene: TRBV19; CDR3aa: CASSKDRGYNEQFF; CDR3nt: TGTGCCAGTAGTAAGGACAGGGGCTACAATGAGCAGTTCTTC
abundance: .; d_gene: TRBD2; j_gene: TRBJ2-5; v_gene: TRBV6-1; CDR3aa: CASSDPGLAVETQYF; CDR3nt: TGTGCCAGCAGTGACCCGGGACTAGCGGTGGAGACCCAGTACTTC
abundance: .; d_gene: .; j_gene: TRBJ2-7; v_gene: TRBV28; CDR3aa: CASSSFYGQISYEQYF; CDR3nt: TGTGCCAGCAGTTCTTTTTACGGACAGATCTCCTACGAGCAGTACTTC
abundance: .; d_gene: TRBD1; j_gene: TRBJ2-7; v_gene: TRBV10-1; CDR3aa: CASSDQGQESYEQYF; CDR3nt: TGCGCCAGCAGCGACCAGGGACAGGAGTCCTACGAGCAGTACTTC
abundance: .; d_gene: .; j_gene: TRBJ2-7; v_gene: TRBV6-5; CDR3aa: CASSYGGQDYEQYF; CDR3nt: TGTGCCAGCAGTTACGGGGGACAAGACTACGAGCAGTACTTC
abundance: .; d_gene: .; j_gene: TRBJ1-1; v_gene: TRBV7-2; CDR3aa: CASSFSGLITEAFF; CDR3nt: TGTGCCAGCAGCTTTAGCGGCCTAATCACTGAAGCTTTCTTT
abundance: .; d_gene: TRBD2; j_gene: TRBJ2-1; v_gene: TRBV11-2; CDR3aa: CASSLGTSGYNEQFF; CDR3nt: TGTGCCAGCAGCCTCGGGACTAGCGGATACAATGAGCAGTTCTTC
abundance: .; d_gene: TRBD2; j_gene: TRBJ2-5; v_gene: TRBV5-1; CDR3aa: CASRDTSGRAWETQYF; CDR3nt: TGCGCCAGCAGAGACACTAGCGGGAGGGCCTGGGAGACCCAGTACTTC
abundance: .; d_gene: .; j_gene: TRBJ1-2; v_gene: TRBV9; CDR3aa: CASSVAGGDYGYTF; CDR3nt: TGTGCCAGCAGCGTAGCTGGGGGGGACTATGGCTACACCTTC
abundance: .; d_gene: .; j_gene: TRBJ2-5; v_gene: TRBV19; CDR3aa: CASSKGGGGQETQYF; CDR3nt: TGTGCCAGTAGTAAAGGTGGGGGGGGGCAGGAGACCCAGTACTTC
abundance: .; d_gene: TRBD2; j_gene: TRBJ2-5; v_gene: TRBV5-5; CDR3aa: CASSLVGGVDQETQYF; CDR3nt: TGTGCCAGCAGCTTGGTGGGGGGGGTGGACCAAGAGACCCAGTACTTC
abundance: once; d_gene: TRBD1; j_gene: TRBJ2-5; v_gene: TRBV11-2; CDR3aa: CASSPGQGETQYF; CDR3nt: TGTGCCAGCAGCCCGGGACAGGGAGAGACCCAGTACTTC
abundance: .; d_gene: TRBD2; j_gene: TRBJ2-1; v_gene: TRBV5-1; CDR3aa: CASSPPSSGGANEQFF; CDR3nt: TGCGCCAGCAGCCCCCCCTCTAGCGGGGGGGCGAATGAGCAGTTCTTC
abundance: few; d_gene: TRBD1; j_gene: TRBJ1-2; v_gene: TRBV19; CDR3aa: CASSYYRGYVGGYTF; CDR3nt: TGTGCCAGTAGTTACTACAGGGGATACGTCGGTGGCTACACCTTC